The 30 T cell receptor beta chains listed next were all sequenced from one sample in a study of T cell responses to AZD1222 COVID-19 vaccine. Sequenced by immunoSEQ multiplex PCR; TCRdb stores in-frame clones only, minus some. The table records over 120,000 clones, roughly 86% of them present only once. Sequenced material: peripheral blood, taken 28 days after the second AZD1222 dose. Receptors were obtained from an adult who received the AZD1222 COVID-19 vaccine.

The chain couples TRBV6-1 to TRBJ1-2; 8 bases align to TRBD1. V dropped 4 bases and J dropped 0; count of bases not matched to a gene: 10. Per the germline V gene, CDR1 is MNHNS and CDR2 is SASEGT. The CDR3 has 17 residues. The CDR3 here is CASSGQGAGPPNYGYTF. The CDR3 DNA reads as TGTGCCAGCAGTGGCCAGGGGGCGGGTCCCCCTAACTATGGCTACACCTTC.

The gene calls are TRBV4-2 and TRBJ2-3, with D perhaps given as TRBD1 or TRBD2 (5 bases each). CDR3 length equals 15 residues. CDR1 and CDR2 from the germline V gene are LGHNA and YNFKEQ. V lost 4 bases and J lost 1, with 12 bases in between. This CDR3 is CASSLGAVGTDTQYF. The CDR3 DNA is TGTGCCAGCAGCCTCGGGGCTGTCGGCACAGATACGCAGTATTTT.

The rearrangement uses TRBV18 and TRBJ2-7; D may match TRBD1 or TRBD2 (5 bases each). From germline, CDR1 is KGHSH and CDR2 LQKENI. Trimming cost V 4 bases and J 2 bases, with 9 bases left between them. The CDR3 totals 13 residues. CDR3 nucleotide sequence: TGTGCCAGCTCACGGGACCAAGCCTACGAGCAGTACTTC. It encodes CASSRDQAYEQYF.

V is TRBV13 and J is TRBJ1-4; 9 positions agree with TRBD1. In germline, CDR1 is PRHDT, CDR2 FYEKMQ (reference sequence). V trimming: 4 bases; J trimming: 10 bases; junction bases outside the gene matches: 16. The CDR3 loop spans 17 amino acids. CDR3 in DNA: TGTGCCAGCAGCTCCCGGGACAGGGCAGGATTATCCCGAAAACTGTTTTTT. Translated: CASSSRDRAGLSRKLFF.

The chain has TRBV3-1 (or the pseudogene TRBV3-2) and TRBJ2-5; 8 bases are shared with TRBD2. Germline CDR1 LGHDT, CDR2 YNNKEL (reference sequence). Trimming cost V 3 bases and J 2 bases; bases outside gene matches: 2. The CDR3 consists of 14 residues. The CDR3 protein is CASSQTSVQETQYF. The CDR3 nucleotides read TGTGCCAGCAGCCAGACTAGCGTTCAAGAGACCCAGTACTTC.

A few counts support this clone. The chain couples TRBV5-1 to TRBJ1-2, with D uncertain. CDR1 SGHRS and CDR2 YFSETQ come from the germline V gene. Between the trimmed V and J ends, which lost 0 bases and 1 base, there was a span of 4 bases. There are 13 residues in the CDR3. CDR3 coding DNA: TGCGCCAGCAGCTTGGACAGTAACTATGGCTACACCTTC. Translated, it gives CASSLDSNYGYTF.

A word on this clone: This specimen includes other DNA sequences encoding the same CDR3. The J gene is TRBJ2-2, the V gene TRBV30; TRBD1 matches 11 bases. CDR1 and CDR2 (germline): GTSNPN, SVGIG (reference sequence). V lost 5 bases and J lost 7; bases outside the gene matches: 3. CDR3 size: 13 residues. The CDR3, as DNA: TGTGCCTGGGGGGGACAGGGGGGCGGGGAGCTGTTTTTT. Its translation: CAWGGQGGGELFF.

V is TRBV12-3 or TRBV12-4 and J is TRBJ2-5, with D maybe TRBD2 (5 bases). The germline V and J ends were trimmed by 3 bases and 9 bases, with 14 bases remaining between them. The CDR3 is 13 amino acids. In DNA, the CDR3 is TGTGCCAGCAGTTTGGAGGAGTCCATGGCCCAGTACTTC. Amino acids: CASSLEESMAQYF.

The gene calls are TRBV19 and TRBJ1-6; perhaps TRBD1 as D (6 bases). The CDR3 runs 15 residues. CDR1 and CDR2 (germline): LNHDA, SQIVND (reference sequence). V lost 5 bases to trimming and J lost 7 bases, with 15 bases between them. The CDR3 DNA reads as TGTGCCAGTAGTGGGCAGGGGATGGAGAATTCACCCCTCCACTTT. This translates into CASSGQGMENSPLHF.

For the CDR3, the DNA is TGTGCCAGCAGCTTAGGTGGGGTCCCGCGGGGCTACACCTTC. Protein: CASSLGGVPRGYTF. This sequence joins TRBV7-9 and TRBJ1-2; D is uncertain. This CDR3 is 14 amino acids long. CDR1 SEHNR and CDR2 FQNEAQ come from the germline V gene (reference sequence). Trimming cost V 1 base and J 8 bases, with 14 bases left between them.

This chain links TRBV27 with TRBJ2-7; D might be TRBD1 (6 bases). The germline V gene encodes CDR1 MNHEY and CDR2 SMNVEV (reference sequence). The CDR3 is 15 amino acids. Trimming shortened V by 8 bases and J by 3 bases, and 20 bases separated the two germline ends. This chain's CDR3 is CASRRTASPYYEQYF. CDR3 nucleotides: TGTGCCAGCCGAAGGACAGCAAGCCCGTACTACGAGCAGTACTTC.

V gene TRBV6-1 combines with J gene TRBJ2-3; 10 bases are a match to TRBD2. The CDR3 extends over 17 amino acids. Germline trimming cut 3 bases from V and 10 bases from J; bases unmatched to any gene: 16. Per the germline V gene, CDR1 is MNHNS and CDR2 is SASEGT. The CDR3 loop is CASSDDSGGPATRAQYF. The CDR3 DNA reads TGTGCCAGCAGTGATGATAGCGGGGGGCCCGCGACAAGGGCGCAGTATTTT.

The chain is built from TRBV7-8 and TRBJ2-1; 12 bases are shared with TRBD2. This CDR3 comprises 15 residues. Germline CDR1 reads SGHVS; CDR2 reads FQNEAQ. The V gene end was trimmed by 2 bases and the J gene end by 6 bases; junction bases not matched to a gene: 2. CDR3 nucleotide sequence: TGTGCCAGCAGCTTACTAGCGGGGGGGTTCAATGAGCAGTTCTTC. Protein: CASSLLAGGFNEQFF.

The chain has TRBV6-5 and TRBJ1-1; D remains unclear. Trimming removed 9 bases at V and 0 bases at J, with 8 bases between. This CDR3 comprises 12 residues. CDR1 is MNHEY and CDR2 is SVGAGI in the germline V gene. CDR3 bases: TGTGCCAGTACAAACTTGAACACTGAAGCTTTCTTT. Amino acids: CASTNLNTEAFF.

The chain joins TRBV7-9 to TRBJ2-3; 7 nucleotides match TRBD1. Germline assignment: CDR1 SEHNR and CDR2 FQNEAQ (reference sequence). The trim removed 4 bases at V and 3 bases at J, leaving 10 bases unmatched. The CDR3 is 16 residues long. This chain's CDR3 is CASSSPWGQSTDTQYF. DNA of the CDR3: TGTGCCAGCAGCTCTCCGTGGGGACAGTCAACAGATACGCAGTATTTT.

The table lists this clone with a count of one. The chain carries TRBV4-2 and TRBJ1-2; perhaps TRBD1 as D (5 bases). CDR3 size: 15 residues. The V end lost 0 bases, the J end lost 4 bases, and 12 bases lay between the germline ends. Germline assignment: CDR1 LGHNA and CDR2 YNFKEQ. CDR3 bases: TGTGCCAGCAGCCAAGATGGTGACAGAAGCTATGGCTACACCTTC. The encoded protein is CASSQDGDRSYGYTF.

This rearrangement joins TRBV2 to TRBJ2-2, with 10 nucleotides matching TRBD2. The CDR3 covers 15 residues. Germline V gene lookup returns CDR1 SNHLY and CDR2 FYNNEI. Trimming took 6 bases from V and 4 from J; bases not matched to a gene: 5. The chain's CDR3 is CASRRTSGGTGELFF. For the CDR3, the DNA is TGTGCCAGCAGGAGGACTAGCGGCGGCACCGGGGAGCTGTTTTTT.

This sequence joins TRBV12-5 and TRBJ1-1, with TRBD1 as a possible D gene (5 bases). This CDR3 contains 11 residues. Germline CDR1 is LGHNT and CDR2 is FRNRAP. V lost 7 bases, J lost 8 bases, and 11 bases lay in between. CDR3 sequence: CASERGPEAFF. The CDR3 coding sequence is TGTGCTAGTGAAAGGGGTCCCGAAGCTTTCTTT.

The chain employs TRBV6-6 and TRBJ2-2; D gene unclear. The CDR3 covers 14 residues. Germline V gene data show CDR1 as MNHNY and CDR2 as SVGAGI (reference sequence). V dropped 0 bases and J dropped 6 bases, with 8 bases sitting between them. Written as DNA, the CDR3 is TGTGCCAGCAGTTACTCGGGGTTGGCCGGGGAGCTGTTTTTT. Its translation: CASSYSGLAGELFF.

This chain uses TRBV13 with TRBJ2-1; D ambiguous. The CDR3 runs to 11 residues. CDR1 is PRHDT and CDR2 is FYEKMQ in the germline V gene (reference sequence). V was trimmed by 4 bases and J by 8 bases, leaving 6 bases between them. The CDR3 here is CASSYLDEQFF. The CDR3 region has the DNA TGTGCCAGCAGCTATCTGGATGAGCAGTTCTTC.

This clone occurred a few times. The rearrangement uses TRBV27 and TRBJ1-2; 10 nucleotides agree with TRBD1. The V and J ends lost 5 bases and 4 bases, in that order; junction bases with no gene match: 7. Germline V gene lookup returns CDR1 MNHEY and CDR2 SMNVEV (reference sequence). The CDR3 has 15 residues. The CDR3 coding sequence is TGTGCCAGCAGTGGGGGACAGGGGATATCCTATGGCTACACCTTC. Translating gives CASSGGQGISYGYTF.

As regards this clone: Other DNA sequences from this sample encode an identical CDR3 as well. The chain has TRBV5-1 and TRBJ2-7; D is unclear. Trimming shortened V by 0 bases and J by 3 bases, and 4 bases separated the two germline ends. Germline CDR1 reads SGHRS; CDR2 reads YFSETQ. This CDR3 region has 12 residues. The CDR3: CASSLGGYEQYF. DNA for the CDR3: TGCGCCAGCAGCTTGGGAGGCTACGAGCAGTACTTC.

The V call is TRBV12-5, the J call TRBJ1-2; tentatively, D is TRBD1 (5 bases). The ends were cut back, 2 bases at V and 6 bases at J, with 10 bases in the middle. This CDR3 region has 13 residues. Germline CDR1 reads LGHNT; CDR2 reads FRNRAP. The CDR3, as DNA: TGTGCTAGTGGTTTGAGTCAGGGCGATGGCTACACCTTC. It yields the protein CASGLSQGDGYTF.

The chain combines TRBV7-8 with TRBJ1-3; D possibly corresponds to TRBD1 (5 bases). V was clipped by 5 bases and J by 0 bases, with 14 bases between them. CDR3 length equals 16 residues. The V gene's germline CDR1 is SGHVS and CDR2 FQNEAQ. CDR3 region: CASSTERGRSGNTIYF. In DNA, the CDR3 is TGTGCCAGCAGCACCGAACGGGGCCGCTCTGGAAACACCATATATTTT. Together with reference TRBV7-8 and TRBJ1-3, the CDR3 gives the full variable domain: GAGVSQSPRYKVAKRGQDVALRCDPISGHVSLFWYQQALGQGPEFLTYFQNEAQLDKSGLPSDRFFAERPEGSVSTLKIQRTQQEDSAVYLCASSTERGRSGNTIYFGEGSWLTVV.

The CDR3 is CASRSGHSTEAFF. The CDR3 coding sequence is TGTGCCAGCAGATCTGGACACTCCACTGAAGCTTTCTTT. The chain combines TRBV5-8 with TRBJ1-1; D perhaps matches TRBD1 (5 bases). The CDR3 consists of 13 residues. CDR1 and CDR2 from the germline V gene are SGHTS and YDEGEE. V was trimmed by 5 bases and J by 4 bases, leaving 12 bases between them.

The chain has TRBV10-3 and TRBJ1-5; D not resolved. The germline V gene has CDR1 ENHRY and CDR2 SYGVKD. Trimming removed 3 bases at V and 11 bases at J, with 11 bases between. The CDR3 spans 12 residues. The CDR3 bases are TGTGCCATCAGTGACGAACGTAAGTCCCAGCATTTT. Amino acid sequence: CAISDERKSQHF.

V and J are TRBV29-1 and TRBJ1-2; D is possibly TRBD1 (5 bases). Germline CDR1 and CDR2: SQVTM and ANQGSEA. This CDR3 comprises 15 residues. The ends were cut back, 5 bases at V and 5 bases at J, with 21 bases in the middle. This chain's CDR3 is CSVSVGDFVGYGYTF. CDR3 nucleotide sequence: TGCAGCGTTTCCGTCGGGGACTTTGTAGGGTATGGCTACACCTTC.

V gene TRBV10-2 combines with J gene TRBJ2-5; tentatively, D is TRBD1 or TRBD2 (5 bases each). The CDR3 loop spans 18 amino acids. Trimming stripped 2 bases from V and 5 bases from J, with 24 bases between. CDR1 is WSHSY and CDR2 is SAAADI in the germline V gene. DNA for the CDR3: TGCGCCAGCAGTGAGCAAATCTCGCTAGCTCGCTCAGGGGAGACCCAGTACTTC. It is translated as CASSEQISLARSGETQYF.

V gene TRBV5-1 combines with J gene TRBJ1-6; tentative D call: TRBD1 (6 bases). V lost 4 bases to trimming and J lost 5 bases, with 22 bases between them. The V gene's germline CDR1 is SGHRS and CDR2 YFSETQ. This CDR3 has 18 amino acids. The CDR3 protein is CASSVDLQGWGNNSPLHF. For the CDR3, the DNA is TGCGCCAGCAGCGTCGACCTCCAGGGGTGGGGTAATAATTCACCCCTCCACTTT.

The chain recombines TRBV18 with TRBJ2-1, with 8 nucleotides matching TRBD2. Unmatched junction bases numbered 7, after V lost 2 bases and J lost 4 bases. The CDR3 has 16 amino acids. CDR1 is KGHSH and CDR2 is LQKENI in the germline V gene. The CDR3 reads CASSPTTSGRYNEQFF. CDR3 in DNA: TGTGCCAGCTCACCAACTACTAGCGGACGGTACAATGAGCAGTTCTTC.